The present T cell receptor beta chain was sequenced within a study of T cells after yellow fever vaccination. The study's findings and limits: Clonotypes found in both CD4 and CD8 compartments made up a small share. After the booster, 96% of CD4 and 88% of CD8 primary-response clones were re-detected.

The study made its TCR cDNA through 5'RACE template switching. That step introduced a universal primer site along with UMIs. TCRdb processed the 5' RACE reads anew with MiXCR; each CDR3 protein has one entry. The table lists 100,000 to 150,000 distinct CDR3 sequences, more than 7.5% of them singletons, with around 40% in the top ten. This clonotype was detected only a few times. What it recognizes is unknown. The CDR3 has 15 amino acids. CDR1 is KGHSH and CDR2 is LQKENI in the germline V gene. V lost 3 bases to trimming and J lost 6 bases; unmatched junction nucleotides: 8. This sample comprised CD8+ T cells sorted from PBMCs, obtained on the day of the yellow fever booster vaccination. The chain recombines TRBV18 with TRBJ1-5; TRBD1 agrees at 7 bases. The clonotype comes from a man aged 18 to 30 who received the YFV17D yellow fever vaccine. The CDR3, as DNA: TGTGCCAGCTCACCCGCCGACAGGGCTAGTCAGCCCCAGCATTTT. Its protein is CASSPADRASQPQHF.